Below, 7 T cell receptor beta chains from the same sample are listed, as sequenced in a study of shared clonotypes between healthy human individuals. As defined, naive CD8 cells were CD45RO-negative and positively selected for CCR7, with terminally differentiated effector memory CD45RA+ cells excluded. The protocol was immunoSEQ multiplex PCR, while the TCRdb copy is restricted to in-frame clones and leaves out a portion. The sample lists about 750,000 clones; around 93% were seen once. Source material: naive CD8+ T cells sorted from blood. These receptors originate from a man aged 25 to 40 in good health.

This rearrangement joins TRBV11-2 to TRBJ1-2; D is unresolved. Trimming pared 5 bases from V and 4 bases from J, leaving 11 bases between. CDR1 and CDR2 from the germline V gene are SGHAT and FQNNGV. The CDR3 covers 13 residues. In DNA form, the CDR3 reads TGTGCCAGCAGCCCAGAATACGGCTATGGCTACACCTTC. This sequence encodes CASSPEYGYGYTF.

This chain connects TRBV5-4 to TRBJ1-2, with D possibly being TRBD1 (5 bases). The CDR3 contains 16 residues. Per germline, CDR1 SGHNT and CDR2 YYREEE (reference sequence). The V end lost 2 bases, the J end lost 4 bases, and 18 bases lay between the germline ends. The CDR3 loop is CASSFAGRELIYGYTF. The CDR3 bases are TGTGCCAGCAGCTTTGCGGGACGGGAACTAATCTATGGCTACACCTTC.

The genes are TRBV5-1 and TRBJ2-1; no definite D call. The CDR3 extends over 16 amino acids. Germline loops: CDR1 SGHRS, CDR2 YFSETQ. The germline V and J ends were trimmed by 4 bases and 0 bases, with 14 bases remaining between them. CDR3 in amino acids: CASSPETSVSYNEQFF. In nucleotides, the CDR3 is TGCGCCAGCAGCCCGGAGACCAGCGTCTCCTACAATGAGCAGTTCTTC.

V and J are TRBV7-2 and TRBJ2-5; 12 bases map to TRBD2. Germline lookup yields CDR1 SGHTA and CDR2 FQGNSA. There are 14 residues in the CDR3. Trimming at V came to 5 bases and at J to 4 bases, leaving 2 bases not matched to a gene. The CDR3, as DNA: TGTGCCAGCAGCCGACTAGCGGGAGCAGAGACCCAGTACTTC. Translation: CASSRLAGAETQYF.

The V call is TRBV27, the J call TRBJ2-7, with a tentative D call TRBD1 (6 bases). The CDR3 consists of 16 residues. Between the trimmed V and J ends, which lost 0 bases and 3 bases, there was a span of 15 bases. Germline lookup yields CDR1 MNHEY and CDR2 SMNVEV (reference sequence). CDR3 in amino acids: CASSLSNGQIHYEQYF. CDR3 bases: TGTGCCAGCAGTTTATCGAATGGACAGATACACTACGAGCAGTACTTC.

V is TRBV11-3 and J is TRBJ2-1; the D gene is possibly TRBD2 (6 bases). CDR3 length: 15 residues. The V end lost 4 bases, the J end lost 6 bases, and 16 bases lay between the germline ends. Germline assignment: CDR1 SGHNT and CDR2 YENEEA. The CDR3 sequence is CASSSGDAHGNEQFF. In DNA, the CDR3 is TGTGCCAGCAGCTCGGGGGACGCACACGGCAATGAGCAGTTCTTC.

The chain joins TRBV2 to TRBJ2-3; perhaps TRBD2 as D (5 bases). The V end lost 4 bases, the J end lost 0 bases, and 11 bases lay between the germline ends. Germline CDR1 is SNHLY and CDR2 is FYNNEI. The CDR3 is 15 residues long. CDR3 coding DNA: TGTGCCAGCAGTGCCGGGGTGGCTAGCACAGATACGCAGTATTTT. Translated: CASSAGVASTDTQYF.